This TCR beta chain derives from a study of shared T cell receptors in the human thymus. Data came from immunoSEQ multiplex PCR; TCRdb stores just in-frame clones and leaves some out. The sample carries hundreds of thousands of clones, 95% recorded once. J gave up 5 bases and V 3 bases, and 6 bases lay outside the gene matches. CDR3 size: 15 residues. The germline V gene encodes CDR1 SNHLY and CDR2 FYNNEI. The sample taken for sequencing was thymocytes. The source is a human donor. This chain links TRBV2 with TRBJ2-5, with 10 bases lining up with TRBD2. CDR3 nucleotide sequence: TGTGCCAGCAGTGACCCAGCGGGAGGGTGTGAGACCCAGTACTTC. It encodes CASSDPAGGCETQYF.